These 24 T cell receptor beta chains share one sample of origin, sequenced in a study of shared clonotypes between healthy human individuals (dated by TCRdb to about 2020). Libraries were constructed by the immunoSEQ multiplex PCR assay. In its TCRdb copy, this immuneACCESS table keeps in-frame sequences only and misses some clones. Where compared with another copy, unresolved V genes explain less than half of these, and the others have no known cause. For this sample there are millions of clones; 85% to 95% appear just once. The ten largest clonotypes hold under 0.45% of the sample. Sequencing input: naive CD4+ T cells from PBMCs. Interpreted using the paper, the cell subset or site label stands for: CD45RA+ positively selected. The receptor set was obtained from a man aged 18 to 30 in good health. Some clones in this sample may be carry-over from other donors' samples.

The chain joins TRBV27 to TRBJ2-3; D may match TRBD1 or TRBD2 (5 bases each). Germline V gene lookup returns CDR1 MNHEY and CDR2 SMNVEV (reference sequence). Trimming took off 6 bases at V and 2 bases at J, with 12 bases between the two ends. The CDR3 loop spans 14 amino acids. The DNA of the CDR3 is TGTGCCAGCAGACCCCTTGGGACCACAGATACGCAGTATTTT. Its translation: CASRPLGTTDTQYF.

This chain uses TRBV4-1 with TRBJ2-1; TRBD2 is a possible D gene (6 bases). Germline V lookup: CDR1 MGHRA, CDR2 YSYEKL. Between the trimmed V and J ends, which lost 1 base and 8 bases, there was a span of 15 bases. The CDR3 runs to 15 residues. CDR3 loop: CASSQGPGGIDEQFF. The CDR3 DNA is TGCGCCAGCAGCCAAGGCCCCGGAGGGATCGATGAGCAGTTCTTC.

Only a few counts were recorded for this clone. The genes are TRBV7-9 and TRBJ1-2, with D possibly matching TRBD1 (6 bases). Trimming shortened V by 3 bases and J by 4 bases, and 21 bases separated the two germline ends. Looked up from germline, CDR1 is SEHNR and CDR2 is FQNEAQ (reference sequence). The CDR3 spans 17 residues. CDR3 region: CASSFISTRQVLYGYTF. In nucleotides, the CDR3 is TGTGCCAGCAGCTTTATTTCGACCCGACAGGTGCTCTATGGCTACACCTTC.

The chain couples TRBV7-8 to TRBJ2-7; D not certain. Trimming took 1 base from V and 2 from J, leaving 12 bases between them. The CDR3 loop spans 15 amino acids. Germline CDR1 SGHVS, CDR2 FQNEAQ. The CDR3 region has the DNA TGTGCCAGCAGCTTAGGAGGTAGCTTCCCCTACGAGCAGTACTTC. This gives the protein CASSLGGSFPYEQYF.

V usage is TRBV5-4 and J usage is TRBJ2-1; perhaps TRBD2 as D (5 bases). The germline gives CDR1 SGHNT, CDR2 YYREEE (reference sequence). Trimming left V 0 bases short and J 7 bases short, with 14 bases between. CDR3 size: 15 residues. CDR3 DNA: TGTGCCAGCAGCTTGGGTCCCGTGCCGGGGAATGAGCAGTTCTTC. Protein sequence: CASSLGPVPGNEQFF.

The chain combines TRBV4-2 with TRBJ2-3, with 13 bases fitting TRBD2. CDR3 length: 17 amino acids. The V and J ends lost 4 bases and 2 bases, in that order; junction bases with no gene match: 6. Germline values: CDR1 LGHNA, CDR2 YNFKEQ. The CDR3 nucleotides read TGTGCCAGCAGCCTCGGACTAGCGGGAGTTAACACAGATACGCAGTATTTT. Its translation: CASSLGLAGVNTDTQYF.

This sequence joins TRBV29-1 and TRBJ2-1, with a possible D match to TRBD2 (6 bases). The CDR3 sequence is 14 residues long. V gave up 1 base and J gave up 4 bases, with 11 bases separating them. Germline values: CDR1 SQVTM, CDR2 ANQGSEA. The CDR3: CSVEVRGTYNEQFF. The CDR3 nucleotides are TGCAGCGTTGAAGTCCGAGGGACTTACAATGAGCAGTTCTTC.

The V and J genes are TRBV7-2 and TRBJ1-1; D perhaps matches TRBD1 (5 bases). Germline CDR1 reads SGHTA; CDR2 reads FQGNSA. The ends were cut back, 1 base at V and 0 bases at J, with 9 bases in the middle. The CDR3 runs 15 residues. CDR3 nucleotide sequence: TGTGCCAGCAGCTTAGTGGTCAGGGTGAACACTGAAGCTTTCTTT. It translates to CASSLVVRVNTEAFF.

The chain combines TRBV9 with TRBJ2-7; tentatively, D is TRBD1 (5 bases). V was pared by 0 bases and J by 6 bases, with 10 bases between. This CDR3 region has 13 residues. From germline, CDR1 is SGDLS and CDR2 YYNGEE. Here the CDR3 reads CASSVGAGPEQYF. Here the CDR3 DNA reads TGTGCCAGCAGCGTAGGGGCAGGGCCCGAGCAGTACTTC.

This rearrangement joins TRBV18 to TRBJ1-5; 7 bases align to TRBD1. Trimming took 2 bases from V and 1 from J; bases not matched to a gene: 2. The CDR3 sequence is 15 residues long. Germline loops: CDR1 KGHSH, CDR2 LQKENI. CDR3 DNA: TGTGCCAGCTCACCAGTGGGACAGAGCAATCAGCCCCAGCATTTT. Encoded protein: CASSPVGQSNQPQHF. Full variable domain (rest looked up from reference TRBV18 and TRBJ1-5): NAGVMQNPRHLVRRRGQEARLRCSPMKGHSHVYWYRQLPEEGLKFMVYLQKENIIDESGMPKERFSAEFPKEGPSILRIQQVVRGDSAAYFCASSPVGQSNQPQHFGDGTRLSIL.

This clone was seen just once. The genes are TRBV12-1 and TRBJ1-5; no check of the table's D call, TRBD1, against the DNA was made. TRBV12-1 is an annotated pseudogene. CDR3 size: 14 residues. The CDR3 here is CASSAGPSDQPQHF. DNA for the CDR3: TGTGCCAGCAGCGCAGGGCCCTCCGATCAGCCCCAGCATTTT.

The chain has TRBV28 and TRBJ2-7; 8 bases line up with TRBD2. The germline gives CDR1 MDHEN, CDR2 SYDVKM. The junction had 5 bases not matched to a gene; V was cut back by 6 bases and J by 7 bases. This CDR3 region has 12 residues. CDR3 bases: TGTGCCAGCAGAAGCGGGAGCGGTGAGCAGTACTTC. As protein: CASRSGSGEQYF.

The rearrangement links TRBV4-1 to TRBJ1-2; D might be TRBD1 (6 bases). CDR1 is MGHRA, CDR2 YSYEKL, per germline. The length of the CDR3 is 14 residues. Trimming shortened V by 0 bases and J by 6 bases, and 11 bases separated the two germline ends. CDR3 protein: CASSQDRGIHGYTF. The CDR3, as DNA: TGCGCCAGCAGCCAAGACAGGGGAATACATGGCTACACCTTC.

Notes on this clone: Other DNA variants within this sample encode the same CDR3. The CDR3 reads CASSALGGNTEAFF. DNA of the CDR3: TGTGCCAGCAGCGCATTGGGGGGAAACACTGAAGCTTTCTTT. The chain combines TRBV7-9 with TRBJ1-1, with D perhaps matching TRBD1 (5 bases). V gave up 5 bases and J gave up 2 bases, with 12 bases separating them. The CDR3 has 14 amino acids. The germline gives CDR1 SEHNR, CDR2 FQNEAQ (reference sequence).

The CDR3 reads CASNPGTAGEKLFF. The CDR3 bases are TGTGCCAGCAACCCCGGGACAGCGGGTGAAAAACTGTTTTTT. V usage is TRBV7-9 and J usage is TRBJ1-4; 7 bases are shared with TRBD1. Germline CDR1 is SEHNR and CDR2 is FQNEAQ (reference sequence). The CDR3 contains 14 residues. Germline trimming cut 7 bases from V and 7 bases from J; bases unmatched to any gene: 9.

The chain employs TRBV18 and TRBJ2-7; TRBD2 matches 10 bases. The V gene's germline CDR1 is KGHSH and CDR2 LQKENI. This CDR3 comprises 13 residues. Trimming cost V 6 bases and J 4 bases; bases outside gene matches: 3. The CDR3 loop reads CASSWTSGYEQYF. CDR3 DNA sequence: TGTGCCAGCTCCTGGACTAGCGGTTACGAGCAGTACTTC.

As for this clone: Within the sample, other DNA sequences also encode this same CDR3. This sequence joins TRBV5-4 and TRBJ2-3; 7 bases map to TRBD2. In germline, CDR1 is SGHNT, CDR2 YYREEE (reference sequence). Losses at the gene ends were 4 bases for V and 0 bases for J; bases not matched to a gene: 2. This CDR3 has 14 amino acids. CDR3 amino acids: CASSPGGSTDTQYF. CDR3 nucleotides: TGTGCCAGCAGCCCGGGGGGTAGCACAGATACGCAGTATTTT. The entire variable domain, with the rest obtained from reference TRBV5-4 and TRBJ2-3, is as follows: ETGVTQSPTHLIKTRGQQVTLRCSSQSGHNTVSWYQQALGQGPQFIFQYYREEENGRGNFPPRFSGLQFPNYSSELNVNALELDDSALYLCASSPGGSTDTQYFGPGTRLTVL.

The chain employs TRBV6-5 and TRBJ2-3; the D gene is possibly TRBD2 (7 bases). CDR3 length: 16 residues. Germline loops: CDR1 MNHEY, CDR2 SVGAGI. V was trimmed by 2 bases and J by 2 bases, leaving 14 bases between them. The CDR3: CASSYGGAHFTDTQYF. CDR3 nucleotides: TGTGCCAGCAGTTACGGGGGGGCGCATTTCACAGATACGCAGTATTTT.

This chain connects TRBV7-9 to TRBJ1-2, with D unresolved. This CDR3 comprises 12 residues. The V gene lost 5 bases and the J gene lost 5 bases, with 9 bases spanning the gap. Germline lookup yields CDR1 SEHNR and CDR2 FQNEAQ (reference sequence). The CDR3 DNA sequence: TGTGCCAGCAGCCCCAGACGATATGGCTACACCTTC. Translation gives CASSPRRYGYTF. The whole variable domain, remainder taken from reference TRBV7-9 and TRBJ1-2, is DTGVSQNPRHKITKRGQNVTFRCDPISEHNRLYWYRQTLGQGPEFLTYFQNEAQLEKSRLLSDRFSAERPKGSFSTLEIQRTEQGDSAMYLCASSPRRYGYTFGSGTRLTVV.

V gene TRBV2 combines with J gene TRBJ2-1; 10 bases agree with TRBD2. Germline trimming cut 6 bases from V and 6 bases from J; bases unmatched to any gene: 8. The CDR3 is 15 residues long. Germline V gene sequence: CDR1 SNHLY, CDR2 FYNNEI. As DNA, the CDR3 is TGTGCCAGCAGCAAGCTAGCGGGAGTCCCCAATGAGCAGTTCTTC. This codes for CASSKLAGVPNEQFF.

This chain joins TRBV6-6 and TRBJ1-6, with D hard to call. Between the trimmed V and J ends, which lost 8 bases and 7 bases, there was a span of 21 bases. CDR1 and CDR2 (germline): MNHNY, SVGAGI (reference sequence). CDR3 size: 16 residues. CDR3 in DNA: TGTGCCAGCGGTAAAGTCCGTGGTGGGGAAAATTCACCCCTCCACTTT. Translated: CASGKVRGGENSPLHF.

The genes are TRBV16 and TRBJ2-7; D is ambiguous. Germline CDR1 KGHSY, CDR2 FQNENV. V shed 2 bases and J shed 3 bases, with 5 bases lying between them. This CDR3 comprises 12 residues. CDR3 bases: TGTGCCAGCAGCCAAATGGGCTACGAGCAGTACTTC. This gives the protein CASSQMGYEQYF.

The chain carries TRBV19 and TRBJ1-5, with TRBD1 identical over 10 bases. Trimming cost V 5 bases and J 6 bases; bases outside gene matches: 10. The CDR3 covers 16 residues. Germline V gene data show CDR1 as LNHDA and CDR2 as SQIVND (reference sequence). CDR3 region: CASSGAWDRGTQPQHF. Written as DNA, the CDR3 is TGTGCCAGTAGTGGGGCGTGGGACAGGGGTACTCAGCCCCAGCATTTT.

The chain has TRBV5-1 and TRBJ2-1; D ambiguous. Germline CDR1 SGHRS, CDR2 YFSETQ. The V and J ends lost 6 bases and 2 bases respectively, with 12 bases between them. The CDR3 sequence is 14 residues long. The CDR3 loop is CASTMTEPYNEQFF. CDR3 DNA sequence: TGCGCCAGCACCATGACCGAGCCCTACAATGAGCAGTTCTTC.